Below are 10 T cell receptor beta chains sequenced from a single sample in a study of identical twins. From the 5' RACE reads, TCRdb called clonotypes with MiXCR, one entry per CDR3 protein. The table includes hundreds of thousands of distinct CDR3 sequences, approximately 8.5% detected once. A further study also used this sample, focusing on yellow fever vaccine responses in identical twins.

Material: memory (CD45RO+) T cells sorted from blood. Source of these receptors: a young woman in good health.

The chain carries TRBV28 and TRBJ1-5; 9 nucleotides agree with TRBD1. CDR1 MDHEN and CDR2 SYDVKM come from the germline V gene. Trimming removed 6 bases from V and 5 bases from J; junction bases left unmatched: 8. The CDR3 length is 15 residues. CDR3 sequence: CASSRPQGAYQPQHF. The CDR3 coding sequence is TGTGCCAGCAGCCGACCACAGGGGGCTTATCAGCCCCAGCATTTT.

This clonotype was seen only a few times. The chain recombines TRBV27 with TRBJ2-1; D is uncertain. This CDR3 is 14 amino acids long. Germline CDR1 and CDR2: MNHEY and SMNVEV (reference sequence). The V and J ends lost 3 bases and 5 bases respectively, with 11 bases between them. This chain's CDR3 is CASSFISTDNEQFF. For the CDR3, the DNA is TGTGCCAGCAGTTTTATTTCGACGGACAATGAGCAGTTCTTC.

The J gene is TRBJ2-6, the V gene TRBV7-3; 9 bases are a match to TRBD2. This CDR3 has 18 amino acids. Germline V gene lookup returns CDR1 SGHTA and CDR2 FQGTGA. J lost 2 bases, V lost 5 bases, and 10 bases had no gene match. The CDR3 spells CASSITPAGGAGANVLTF. The CDR3 nucleotides are TGTGCCAGCAGCATTACACCAGCGGGAGGCGCTGGGGCCAACGTCCTGACTTTC.

This clonotype came up many times. This chain uses TRBV20-1 with TRBJ2-2; D uncertain. The V and J ends lost 6 bases and 4 bases respectively, with 12 bases between them. This CDR3 is built from 13 residues. Germline V gene lookup returns CDR1 DFQATT and CDR2 SNEGSKA (reference sequence). This CDR3 is CSAPSRSTGELFF. CDR3 DNA sequence: TGCAGTGCCCCTTCCCGGAGCACCGGGGAGCTGTTTTTT.

J is TRBJ1-1 and V is TRBV3-1, with D possibly being TRBD1 (5 bases). Trimming shortened V by 3 bases and J by 3 bases, and 11 bases separated the two germline ends. CDR3 size: 14 residues. Germline values: CDR1 LGHDT, CDR2 YNNKEL (reference sequence). CDR3 in amino acids: CASSHHGGDTEAFF. The CDR3, as DNA: TGTGCCAGCAGCCACCACGGAGGGGACACTGAAGCTTTCTTT.

This clonotype was recorded at least ten times. The V and J genes are TRBV29-1 and TRBJ1-2, with 8 bases identical to TRBD1. V shed 6 bases and J 2 bases; nucleotides not matched to a gene: 5. CDR3 length: 13 residues. In germline, CDR1 is SQVTM, CDR2 ANQGSEA. CDR3 sequence reads: CSVWTGLNYGYTF. The DNA for the CDR3 is TGCAGCGTGTGGACAGGGCTGAACTATGGCTACACCTTC.

This clonotype was counted between two and nine times. This sequence joins TRBV20-1 and TRBJ2-5, with a possible D match to TRBD1 (5 bases). V lost 7 bases and J lost 1, with 10 bases in between. In germline, CDR1 is DFQATT, CDR2 SNEGSKA (reference sequence). The CDR3 runs 12 residues. CDR3 protein: CSVPGLQETQYF. CDR3 coding DNA: TGCAGTGTCCCAGGGCTCCAAGAGACCCAGTACTTC.

J is TRBJ1-1 and V is TRBV6-1, with a weak D call TRBD1 (5 bases). This CDR3 is 14 amino acids long. Trimming removed 3 bases from V and 0 bases from J, with 8 bases in between. Germline loops: CDR1 MNHNS, CDR2 SASEGT. The chain's CDR3 is CASSDTGLNTEAFF. The CDR3, as DNA: TGTGCCAGCAGTGACACAGGCTTGAACACTGAAGCTTTCTTT.

The V gene is TRBV24-1, the J gene TRBJ2-1; D is undetermined. This CDR3 is 13 amino acids long. Trimming left V 2 bases short and J 5 bases short, with 6 bases between. Per the germline V gene, CDR1 is KGHDR and CDR2 is SFDVKD. CDR3: CATSDSVNNEQFF. CDR3 coding DNA: TGTGCCACCAGTGATTCTGTTAACAATGAGCAGTTCTTC.

This clonotype was counted between two and nine times. The chain uses TRBV5-6 and TRBJ2-7; 7 bases agree with TRBD1. J lost 3 bases, V lost 4 bases, and 7 bases had no gene match. Germline CDR1 is SGHDT and CDR2 is YYEEEE. This CDR3 contains 14 residues. The CDR3 here is CASSRRGGDYEQYV. The CDR3 DNA reads as TGTGCCAGCAGCCGGAGAGGGGGCGACTACGAGCAGTACGTC.